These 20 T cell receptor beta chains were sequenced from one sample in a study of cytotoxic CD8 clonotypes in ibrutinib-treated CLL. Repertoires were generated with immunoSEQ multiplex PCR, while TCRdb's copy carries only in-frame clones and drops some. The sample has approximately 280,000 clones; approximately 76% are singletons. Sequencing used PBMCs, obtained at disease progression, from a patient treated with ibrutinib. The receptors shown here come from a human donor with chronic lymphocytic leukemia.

CDR3 residues: CSVQGRMVQETQYF. The CDR3 DNA sequence: TGCAGCGTTCAGGGCAGGATGGTACAAGAGACCCAGTACTTC. The V call is TRBV29-1, the J call TRBJ2-5, with a possible D match to TRBD1 (5 bases). The CDR3 runs 14 residues. CDR1 is SQVTM and CDR2 is ANQGSEA in the germline V gene. The V end was cut by 5 bases, the J end by 2 bases, with 15 bases between.

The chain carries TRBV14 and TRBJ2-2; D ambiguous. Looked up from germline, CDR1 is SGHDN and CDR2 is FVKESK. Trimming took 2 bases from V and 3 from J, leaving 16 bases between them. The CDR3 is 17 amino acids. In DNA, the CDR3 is TGTGCCAGCAGCCAACCTTCACAATATTGGGACACCGGGGAGCTGTTTTTT. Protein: CASSQPSQYWDTGELFF.

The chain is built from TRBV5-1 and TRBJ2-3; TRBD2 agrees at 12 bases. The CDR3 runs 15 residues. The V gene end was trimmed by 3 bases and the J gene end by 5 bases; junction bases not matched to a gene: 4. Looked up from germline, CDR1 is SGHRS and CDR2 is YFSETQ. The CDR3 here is CASSSTSGGGDTQYF. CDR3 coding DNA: TGCGCCAGCAGCTCGACTAGCGGGGGTGGAGATACGCAGTATTTT.

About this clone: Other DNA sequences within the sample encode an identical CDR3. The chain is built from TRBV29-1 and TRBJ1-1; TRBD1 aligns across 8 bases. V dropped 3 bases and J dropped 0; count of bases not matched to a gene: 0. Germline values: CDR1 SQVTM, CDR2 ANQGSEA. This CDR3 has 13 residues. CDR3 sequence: CSVEDRVNTEAFF. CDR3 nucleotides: TGCAGCGTTGAGGACAGGGTGAACACTGAAGCTTTCTTT. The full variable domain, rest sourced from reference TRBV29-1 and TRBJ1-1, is SAVISQKPSRDICQRGTSLTIQCQVDSQVTMMFWYRQQPGQSLTLIATANQGSEATYESGFVIDKFPISRPNLTFSTLTVSNMSPEDSSIYLCSVEDRVNTEAFFGQGTRLTVV.

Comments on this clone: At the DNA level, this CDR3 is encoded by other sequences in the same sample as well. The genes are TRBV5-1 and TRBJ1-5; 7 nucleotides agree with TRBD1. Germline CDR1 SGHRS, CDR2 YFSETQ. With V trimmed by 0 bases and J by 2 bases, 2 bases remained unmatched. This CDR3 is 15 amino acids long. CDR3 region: CASSLGQGGNQPQHF. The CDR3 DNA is TGCGCCAGCAGCTTGGGACAGGGAGGCAATCAGCCCCAGCATTTT.

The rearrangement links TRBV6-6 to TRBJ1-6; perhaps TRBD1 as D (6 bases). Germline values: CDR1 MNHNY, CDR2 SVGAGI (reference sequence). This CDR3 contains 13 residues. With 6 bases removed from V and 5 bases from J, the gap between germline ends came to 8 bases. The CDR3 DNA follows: TGTGCCAGCAGAGGGGACAATAATTCACCCCTCCACTTT. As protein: CASRGDNNSPLHF.

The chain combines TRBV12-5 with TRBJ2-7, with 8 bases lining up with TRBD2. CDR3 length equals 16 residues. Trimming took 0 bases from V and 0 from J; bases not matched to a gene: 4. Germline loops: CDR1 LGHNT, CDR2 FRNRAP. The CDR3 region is CASGLVLAEGSYEQYF. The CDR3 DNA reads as TGTGCTAGTGGTTTGGTACTAGCGGAAGGCTCCTACGAGCAGTACTTC.

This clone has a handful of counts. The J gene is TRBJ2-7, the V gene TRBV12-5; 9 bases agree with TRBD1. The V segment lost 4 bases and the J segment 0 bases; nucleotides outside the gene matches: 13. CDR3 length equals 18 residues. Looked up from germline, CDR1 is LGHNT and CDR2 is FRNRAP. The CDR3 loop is CASGSVPGQGSASYEQYF. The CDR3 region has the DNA TGTGCTAGTGGTTCCGTCCCGGGACAGGGTTCGGCCTCCTACGAGCAGTACTTC.

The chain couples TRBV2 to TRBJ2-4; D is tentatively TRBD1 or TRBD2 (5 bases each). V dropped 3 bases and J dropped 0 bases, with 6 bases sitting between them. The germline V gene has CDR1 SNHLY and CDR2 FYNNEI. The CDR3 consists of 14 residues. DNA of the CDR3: TGTGCCAGCAGTGAGGGGGAAGCCAAAAACATTCAGTACTTC. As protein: CASSEGEAKNIQYF.

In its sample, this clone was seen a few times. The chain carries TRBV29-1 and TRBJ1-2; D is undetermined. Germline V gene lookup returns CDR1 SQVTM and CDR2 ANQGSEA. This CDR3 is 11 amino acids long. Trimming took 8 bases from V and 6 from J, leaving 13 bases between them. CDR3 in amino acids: CSNSILDGYTF. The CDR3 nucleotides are TGCAGCAATAGTATACTGGATGGCTACACCTTC.

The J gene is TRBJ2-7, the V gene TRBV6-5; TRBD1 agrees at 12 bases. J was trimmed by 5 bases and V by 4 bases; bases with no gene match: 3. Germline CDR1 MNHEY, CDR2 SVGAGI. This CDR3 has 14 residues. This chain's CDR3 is CASSSGTGGHEQYF. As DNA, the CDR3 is TGTGCCAGCAGTTCGGGGACAGGGGGCCACGAGCAGTACTTC.

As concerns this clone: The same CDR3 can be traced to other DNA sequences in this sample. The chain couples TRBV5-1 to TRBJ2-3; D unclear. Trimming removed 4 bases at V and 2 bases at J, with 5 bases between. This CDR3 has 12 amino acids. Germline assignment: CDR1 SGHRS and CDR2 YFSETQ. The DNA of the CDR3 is TGCGCCAGCAGCCCAACCACAGATACGCAGTATTTT. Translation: CASSPTTDTQYF.

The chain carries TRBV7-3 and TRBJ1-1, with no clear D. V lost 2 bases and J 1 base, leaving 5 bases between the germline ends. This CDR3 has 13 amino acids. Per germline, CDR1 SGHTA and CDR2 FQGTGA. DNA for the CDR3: TGTGCCAGCAGCTTAGTTGAGAACACTGAAGCTTTCTTT. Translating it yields CASSLVENTEAFF.

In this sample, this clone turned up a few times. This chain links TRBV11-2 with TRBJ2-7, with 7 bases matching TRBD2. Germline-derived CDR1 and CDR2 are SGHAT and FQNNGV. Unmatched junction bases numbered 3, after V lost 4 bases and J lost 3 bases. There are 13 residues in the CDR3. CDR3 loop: CASSWGGRYEQYF. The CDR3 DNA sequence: TGTGCCAGCAGCTGGGGGGGTCGCTACGAGCAGTACTTC.

The chain's CDR3 is CASSQFERGYNEQFF. The DNA of the CDR3 is TGCGCCAGCAGCCAATTCGAGCGGGGATACAATGAGCAGTTCTTC. J is TRBJ2-1 and V is TRBV4-1; 7 bases agree with TRBD2. Germline V CDR1 and CDR2: MGHRA, YSYEKL. The CDR3 has 15 residues. Trimming removed 2 bases from V and 4 bases from J; junction bases left unmatched: 5.

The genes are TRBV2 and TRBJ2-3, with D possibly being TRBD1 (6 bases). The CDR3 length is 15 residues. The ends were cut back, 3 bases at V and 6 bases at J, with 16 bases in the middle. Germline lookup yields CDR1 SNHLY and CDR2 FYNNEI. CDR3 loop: CASSDLATGSDTQYF. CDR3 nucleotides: TGTGCCAGCAGTGATCTAGCCACAGGGTCGGATACGCAGTATTTT.

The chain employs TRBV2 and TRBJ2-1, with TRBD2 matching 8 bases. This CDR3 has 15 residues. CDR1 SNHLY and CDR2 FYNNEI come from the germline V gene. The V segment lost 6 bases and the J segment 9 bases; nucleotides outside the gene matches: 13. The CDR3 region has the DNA TGTGCCAGCAGCCTAGAGACGGGAGGGCCCAGTGAGCAGTTCTTC. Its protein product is CASSLETGGPSEQFF.

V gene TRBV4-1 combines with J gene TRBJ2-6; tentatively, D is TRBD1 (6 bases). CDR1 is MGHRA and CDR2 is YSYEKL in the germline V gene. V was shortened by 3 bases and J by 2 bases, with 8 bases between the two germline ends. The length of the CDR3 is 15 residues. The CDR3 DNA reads TGCGCCAGCAGCCAGCAGGGGCCTGGGGCCAACGTCCTGACTTTC. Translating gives CASSQQGPGANVLTF.

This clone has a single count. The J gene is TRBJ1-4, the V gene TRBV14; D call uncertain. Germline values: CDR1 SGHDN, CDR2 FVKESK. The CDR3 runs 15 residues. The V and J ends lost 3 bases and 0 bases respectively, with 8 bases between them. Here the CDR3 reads CASSQGRATNEKLFF. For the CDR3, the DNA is TGTGCCAGCAGCCAGGGGAGGGCAACTAATGAAAAACTGTTTTTT.

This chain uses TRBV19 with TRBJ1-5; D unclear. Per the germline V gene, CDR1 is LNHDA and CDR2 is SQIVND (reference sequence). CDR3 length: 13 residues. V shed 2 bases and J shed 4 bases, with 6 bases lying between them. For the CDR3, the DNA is TGTGCCAGTAGTATAAGGCGGAATCAGCCCCAGCATTTT. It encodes CASSIRRNQPQHF.